Given below is one T cell receptor beta chain in context. One end of the junction does not line up with germline, which may come from a read error. The data were taken from a study of blood T cell repertoires in COVID-19. Background on the study: T cells, B-cell-depleted T cells, or PBMCs provided the cDNA or gDNA that served as material.

The CDR3 is 14 amino acids. Germline V gene data show CDR1 as MDHEN and CDR2 as SYDVKM. TCRdb's copy holds only in-frame clones and misses some; the assay was immunoSEQ multiplex PCR. The sample records 60,000 to 95,000 clones, approximately 88% being singletons. The genes are TRBV28 and TRBJ1-1; TRBD1 aligns across 8 bases. Sequenced: peripheral blood. The clonotype comes from a woman in her forties or fifties with acute or convalescent COVID-19. This CDR3 reads CASSSGQVYTGAFF. The CDR3 nucleotides read TGTGCCAGCAGTTCGGGACAGGTTTACACTGGAGCTTTCTTT. Filled out from reference TRBV28 and TRBJ1-1, the complete variable domain reads DVKVTQSSRYLVKRTGEKVFLECVQDMDHENMFWYRQDPGLGLRLIYFSYDVKMKEKGDIPEGYSVSREKKERFSLILESASTNQTSMYLCASSSGQVYTGAFFGQGTRLTVV.